These T cell receptor beta chains were read from a single sample in a study of cytomegalovirus exposure and HLA in healthy donors. TCRdb's table, derived via immunoSEQ multiplex PCR, lists solely in-frame clones and lacks some. The table includes roughly 120,000 clones, approximately 80% detected once. The sample was PBMCs. These receptors were collected from a young man in good health and CMV-seronegative. Each CDR3 is given with its conserved first and last residue. Each record gives: CDR3 protein, CDR3 DNA, J gene, clone size, CDR3 length, D gene, V gene. A D gene is named only where the DNA matches it firmly. Size is stated for part of the rows, as once, few or many counts, or as a class when the clone is expanded.

CASSPWTGPYNEQFF TGTGCCAGCAGCCCGTGGACAGGGCCCTACAATGAGCAGTTCTTC TRBJ2-1 - 15 TRBD1 TRBV7-3
CASSYSGGYGYTF TGTGCCAGCAGTTACTCAGGGGGCTATGGCTACACCTTC TRBJ1-2 - 13 - TRBV6-5
CASSTPRGADTEAFF TGTGCCAGCAGTACACCACGGGGTGCGGACACTGAAGCTTTCTTT TRBJ1-1 - 15 - TRBV6-5
CASSVAMVAGTNTGELFF TGTGCCAGCAGCGTAGCTATGGTAGCTGGTACGAACACCGGGGAGCTGTTTTTT TRBJ2-2 - 18 - TRBV9
CASSTRGTEAFF TGTGCCAGTAGTACCCGGGGCACTGAAGCTTTCTTT TRBJ1-1 few 12 - TRBV19
CASSEFSHGNNEQFF TGCGCCAGCAGTGAGTTTAGCCATGGAAACAATGAGCAGTTCTTC TRBJ2-1 many 15 - TRBV10-2
CSMQGTSLNEQFF TGCAGCATGCAAGGGACTAGTTTAAATGAGCAGTTCTTC TRBJ2-1 - 13 TRBD2 TRBV29-1
CAWSWGQYNEQFF TGTGCCTGGAGTTGGGGACAGTACAATGAGCAGTTCTTC TRBJ2-1 - 13 TRBD1 TRBV30
CASSLRTGGISEQYF TGCGCCAGCAGCTTACGGACAGGGGGAATAAGCGAGCAGTACTTC TRBJ2-7 - 15 TRBD1 TRBV5-1
CASSQVLEGGYTF TGTGCCAGCAGCCAAGTTCTTGAGGGTGGCTACACCTTC TRBJ1-2 - 13 - TRBV14
CASSQDKDFYEQYF TGTGCCAGCAGCCAAGACAAAGACTTCTACGAGCAGTACTTC TRBJ2-7 - 14 - TRBV4-2
CASSPSGGFGSGRDQPQHF TGTGCCAGCAGCCCATCGGGGGGGTTTGGTTCTGGTCGGGATCAGCCCCAGCATTTT TRBJ1-5 few 19 - TRBV9
CASSSHKYNEQFF TGTGCCAGTAGCAGTCACAAGTACAATGAGCAGTTCTTC TRBJ2-1 - 13 - TRBV19
CASSLAGDSYEQYF TGTGCCAGCAGTTTAGCGGGGGATAGTTACGAGCAGTACTTC TRBJ2-7 few 14 TRBD2 TRBV27
CASSSHRDSPLHF TGTGCCAGCTCATCTCATCGGGATTCACCCCTCCACTTT TRBJ1-6 once 13 - TRBV18
CASSIRTVGNTIYF TGTGCCAGTAGTATAAGGACAGTTGGAAACACCATATATTTT TRBJ1-3 - 14 - TRBV19